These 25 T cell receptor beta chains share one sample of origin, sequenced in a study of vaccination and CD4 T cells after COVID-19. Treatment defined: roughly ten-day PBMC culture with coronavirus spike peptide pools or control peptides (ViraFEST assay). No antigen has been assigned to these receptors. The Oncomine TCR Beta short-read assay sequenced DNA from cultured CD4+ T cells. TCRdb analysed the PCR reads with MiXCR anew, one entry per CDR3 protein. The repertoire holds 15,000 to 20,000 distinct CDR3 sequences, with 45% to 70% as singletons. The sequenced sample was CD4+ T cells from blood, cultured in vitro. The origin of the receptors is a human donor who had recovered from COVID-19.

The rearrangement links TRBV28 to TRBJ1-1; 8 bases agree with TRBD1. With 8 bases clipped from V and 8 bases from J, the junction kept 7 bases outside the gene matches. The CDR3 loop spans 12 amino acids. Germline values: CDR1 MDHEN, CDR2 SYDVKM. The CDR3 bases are TGTGCCAGCTTAAGGGGGGACAGGGAAGCTTTCTTT. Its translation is CASLRGDREAFF. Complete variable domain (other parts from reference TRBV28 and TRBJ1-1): DVKVTQSSRYLVKRTGEKVFLECVQDMDHENMFWYRQDPGLGLRLIYFSYDVKMKEKGDIPEGYSVSREKKERFSLILESASTNQTSMYLCASLRGDREAFFGQGTRLTVV.

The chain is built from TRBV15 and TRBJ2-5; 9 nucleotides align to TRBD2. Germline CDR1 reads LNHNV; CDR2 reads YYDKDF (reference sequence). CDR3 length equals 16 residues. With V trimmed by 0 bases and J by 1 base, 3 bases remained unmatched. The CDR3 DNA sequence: TGTGCCACCAGCAGAGATCAAGCGGGAGGCCAAGAGACCCAGTACTTC. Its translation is CATSRDQAGGQETQYF.

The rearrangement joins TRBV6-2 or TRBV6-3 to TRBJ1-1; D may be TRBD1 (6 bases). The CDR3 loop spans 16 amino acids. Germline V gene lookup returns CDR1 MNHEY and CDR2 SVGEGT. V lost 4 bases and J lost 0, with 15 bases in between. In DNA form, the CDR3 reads TGTGCCAGCAGTTCGCCCGCGGGGGCCTTGAACACTGAAGCTTTCTTT. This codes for CASSSPAGALNTEAFF.

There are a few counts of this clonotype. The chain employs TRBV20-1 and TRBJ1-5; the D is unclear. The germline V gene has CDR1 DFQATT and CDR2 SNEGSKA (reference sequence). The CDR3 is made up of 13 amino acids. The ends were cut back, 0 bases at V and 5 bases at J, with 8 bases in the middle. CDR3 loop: CSAREGTYQPQHF. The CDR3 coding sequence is TGCAGTGCTAGAGAAGGAACCTATCAGCCCCAGCATTTT.

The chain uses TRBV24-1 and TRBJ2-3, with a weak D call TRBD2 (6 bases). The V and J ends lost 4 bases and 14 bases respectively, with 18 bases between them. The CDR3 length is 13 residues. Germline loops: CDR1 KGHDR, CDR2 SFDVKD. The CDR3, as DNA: TGTGCCACCAGTGACAAGGGCGGGATAAGCAGGTATTTT. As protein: CATSDKGGISRYF.

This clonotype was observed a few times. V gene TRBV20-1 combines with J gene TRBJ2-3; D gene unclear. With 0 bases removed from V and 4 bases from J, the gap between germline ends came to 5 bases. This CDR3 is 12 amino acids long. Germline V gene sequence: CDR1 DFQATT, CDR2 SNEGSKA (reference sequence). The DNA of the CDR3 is TGCAGTGCTAGAGATCGATCAGATACGCAGTATTTT. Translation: CSARDRSDTQYF.

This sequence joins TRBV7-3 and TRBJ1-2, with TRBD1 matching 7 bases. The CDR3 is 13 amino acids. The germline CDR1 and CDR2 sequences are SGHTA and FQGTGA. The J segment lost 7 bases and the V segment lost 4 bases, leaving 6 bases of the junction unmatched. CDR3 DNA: TGTGCCAGCAGCTCGCAGGGGGGCTCTGGCTACACCTTC. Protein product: CASSSQGGSGYTF.

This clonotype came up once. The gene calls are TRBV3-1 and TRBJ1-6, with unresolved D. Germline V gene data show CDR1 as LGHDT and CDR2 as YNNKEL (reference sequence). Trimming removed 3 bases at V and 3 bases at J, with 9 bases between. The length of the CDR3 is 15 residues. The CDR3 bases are TGTGCCAGCAGCCACCGGGTGTTCTATAATTCACCCCTCCACTTT. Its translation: CASSHRVFYNSPLHF.

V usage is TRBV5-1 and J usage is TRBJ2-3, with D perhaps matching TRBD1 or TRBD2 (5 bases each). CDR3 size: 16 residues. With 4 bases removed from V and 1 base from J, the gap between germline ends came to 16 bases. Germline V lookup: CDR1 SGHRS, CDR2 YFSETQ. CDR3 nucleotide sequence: TGCGCCAGCAGCCTCGGGACGGCTTACCGCACAGATACGCAGTATTTT. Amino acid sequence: CASSLGTAYRTDTQYF.

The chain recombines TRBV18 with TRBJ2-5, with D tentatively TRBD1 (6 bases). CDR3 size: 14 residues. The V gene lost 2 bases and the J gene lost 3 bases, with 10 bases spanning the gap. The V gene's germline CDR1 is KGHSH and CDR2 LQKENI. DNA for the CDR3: TGTGCCAGCTCACCATCACGGGACAAAGAGACCCAGTACTTC. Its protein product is CASSPSRDKETQYF.

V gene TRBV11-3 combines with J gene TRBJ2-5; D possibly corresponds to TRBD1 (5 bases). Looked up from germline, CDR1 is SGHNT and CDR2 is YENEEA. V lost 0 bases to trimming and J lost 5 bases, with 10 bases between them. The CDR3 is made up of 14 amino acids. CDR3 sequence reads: CASSLDRESETQYF. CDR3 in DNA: TGTGCCAGCAGCTTAGACAGGGAAAGTGAGACCCAGTACTTC. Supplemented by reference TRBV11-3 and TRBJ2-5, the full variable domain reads EAGVVQSPRYKIIEKKQPVAFWCNPISGHNTLYWYLQNLGQGPELLIRYENEEAVDDSQLPKDRFSAERLKGVDSTLKIQPAELGDSAVYLCASSLDRESETQYFGPGTRLLVL.

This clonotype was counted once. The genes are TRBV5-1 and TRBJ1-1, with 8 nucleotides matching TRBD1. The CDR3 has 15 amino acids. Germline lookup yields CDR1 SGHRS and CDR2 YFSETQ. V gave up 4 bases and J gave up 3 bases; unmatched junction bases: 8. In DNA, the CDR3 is TGCGCCAGCAGCGACAGGGGCTCACGGGACACTGAAGCTTTCTTT. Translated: CASSDRGSRDTEAFF.

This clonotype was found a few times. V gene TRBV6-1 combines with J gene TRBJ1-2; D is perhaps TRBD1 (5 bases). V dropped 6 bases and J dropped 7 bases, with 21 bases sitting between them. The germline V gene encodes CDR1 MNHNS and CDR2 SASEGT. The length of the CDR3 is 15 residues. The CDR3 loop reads CASRAKKNGAAGYTF. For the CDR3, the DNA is TGTGCCAGCAGGGCCAAGAAAAACGGGGCGGCTGGCTACACCTTC.

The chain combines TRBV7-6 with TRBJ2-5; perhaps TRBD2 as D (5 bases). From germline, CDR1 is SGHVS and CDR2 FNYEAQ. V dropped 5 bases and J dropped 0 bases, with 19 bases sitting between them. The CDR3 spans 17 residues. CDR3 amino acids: CASSPSLQAGYQETQYF. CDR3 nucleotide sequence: TGTGCCAGCAGCCCCTCCCTCCAGGCGGGTTACCAAGAGACCCAGTACTTC.

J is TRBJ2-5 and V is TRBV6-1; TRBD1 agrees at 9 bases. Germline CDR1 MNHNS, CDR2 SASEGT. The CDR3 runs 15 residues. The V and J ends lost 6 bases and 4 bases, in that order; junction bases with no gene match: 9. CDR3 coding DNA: TGTGCCAGCAGGCGACAGACAGGGGGGCGAGAGACCCAGTACTTC. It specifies CASRRQTGGRETQYF.

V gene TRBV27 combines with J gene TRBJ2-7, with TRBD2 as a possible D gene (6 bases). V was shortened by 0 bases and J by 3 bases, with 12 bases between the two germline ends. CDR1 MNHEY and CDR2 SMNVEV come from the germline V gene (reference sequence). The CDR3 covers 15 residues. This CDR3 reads CASSLSVAVRYEQYF. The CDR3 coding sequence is TGTGCCAGCAGTTTATCGGTAGCGGTCCGCTACGAGCAGTACTTC.

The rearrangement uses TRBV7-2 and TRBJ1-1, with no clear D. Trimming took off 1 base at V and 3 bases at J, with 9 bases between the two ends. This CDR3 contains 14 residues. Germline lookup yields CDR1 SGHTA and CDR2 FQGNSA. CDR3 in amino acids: CASSLGPRDTEAFF. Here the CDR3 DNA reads TGTGCCAGCAGCTTAGGCCCGCGTGACACTGAAGCTTTCTTT.

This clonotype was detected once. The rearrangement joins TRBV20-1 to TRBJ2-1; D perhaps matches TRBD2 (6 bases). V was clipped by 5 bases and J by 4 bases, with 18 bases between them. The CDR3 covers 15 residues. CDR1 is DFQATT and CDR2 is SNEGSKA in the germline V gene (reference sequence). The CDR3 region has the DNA TGCAGTGCTTCCAATAGCGGAAGAGGGTACAATGAGCAGTTCTTC. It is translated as CSASNSGRGYNEQFF.

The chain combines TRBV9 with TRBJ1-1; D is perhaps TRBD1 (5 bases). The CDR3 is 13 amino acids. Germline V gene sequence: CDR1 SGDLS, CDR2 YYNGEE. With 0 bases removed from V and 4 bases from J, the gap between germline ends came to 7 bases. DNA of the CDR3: TGTGCCAGCAGCGTAGCAGGGAGCACTGAAGCTTTCTTT. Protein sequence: CASSVAGSTEAFF. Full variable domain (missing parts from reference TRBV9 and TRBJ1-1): DSGVTQTPKHLITATGQRVTLRCSPRSGDLSVYWYQQSLDQGLQFLIQYYNGEERAKGNILERFSAQQFPDLHSELNLSSLELGDSALYFCASSVAGSTEAFFGQGTRLTVV.

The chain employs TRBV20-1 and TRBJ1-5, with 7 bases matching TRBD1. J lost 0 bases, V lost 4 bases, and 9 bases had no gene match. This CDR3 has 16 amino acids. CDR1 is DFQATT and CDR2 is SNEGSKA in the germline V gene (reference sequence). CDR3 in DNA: TGCAGTGCTAAAGGGACAGCACGCCATAGCAATCAGCCCCAGCATTTT. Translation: CSAKGTARHSNQPQHF.

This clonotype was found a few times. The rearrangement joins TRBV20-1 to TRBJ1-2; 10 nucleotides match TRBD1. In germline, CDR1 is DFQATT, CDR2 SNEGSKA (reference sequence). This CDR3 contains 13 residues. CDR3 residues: CIPRRGQGYGYTF. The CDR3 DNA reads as TGCATCCCGAGGAGGGGACAGGGGTATGGCTACACCTTC.

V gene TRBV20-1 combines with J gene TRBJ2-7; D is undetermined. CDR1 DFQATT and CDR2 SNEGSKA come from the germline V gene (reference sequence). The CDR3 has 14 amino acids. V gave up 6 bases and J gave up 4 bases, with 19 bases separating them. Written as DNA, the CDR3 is TGCAGTGCCACCCGGAGCGTCATTATATACGAGCAGTACTTC. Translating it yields CSATRSVIIYEQYF.

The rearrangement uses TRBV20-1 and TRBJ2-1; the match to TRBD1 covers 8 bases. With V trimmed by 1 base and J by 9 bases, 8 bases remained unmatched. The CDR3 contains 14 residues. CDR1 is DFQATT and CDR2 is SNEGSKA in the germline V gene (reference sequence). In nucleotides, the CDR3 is TGCAGTGCTAGAGGCGGGAACCAGGGGGCTGAGCAGTTCTTC. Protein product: CSARGGNQGAEQFF.

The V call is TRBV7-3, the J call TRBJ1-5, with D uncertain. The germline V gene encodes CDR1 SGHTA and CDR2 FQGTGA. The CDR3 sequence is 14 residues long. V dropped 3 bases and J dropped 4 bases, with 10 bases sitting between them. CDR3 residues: CASSLGYGNQPQHF. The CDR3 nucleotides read TGTGCCAGCAGCTTGGGTTACGGGAATCAGCCCCAGCATTTT.

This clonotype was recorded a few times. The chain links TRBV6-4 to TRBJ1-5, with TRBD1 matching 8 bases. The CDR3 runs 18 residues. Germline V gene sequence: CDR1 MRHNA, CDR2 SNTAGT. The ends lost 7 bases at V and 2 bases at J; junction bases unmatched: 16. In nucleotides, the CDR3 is TGTGCCAGCACCGCCGGCCCCTCATCAGGGGGCCGCAATCAGCCCCAGCATTTT. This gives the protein CASTAGPSSGGRNQPQHF.